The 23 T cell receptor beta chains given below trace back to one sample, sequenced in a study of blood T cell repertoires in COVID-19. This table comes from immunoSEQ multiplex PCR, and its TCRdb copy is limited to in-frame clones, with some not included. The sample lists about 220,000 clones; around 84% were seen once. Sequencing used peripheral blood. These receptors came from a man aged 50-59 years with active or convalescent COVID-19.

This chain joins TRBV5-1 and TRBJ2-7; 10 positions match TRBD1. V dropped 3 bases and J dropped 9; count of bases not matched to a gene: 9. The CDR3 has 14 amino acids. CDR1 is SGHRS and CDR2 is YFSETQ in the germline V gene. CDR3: CASSSSGTGDRQYF. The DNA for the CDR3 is TGCGCCAGCAGCTCGTCAGGGACAGGGGATCGGCAGTACTTC.

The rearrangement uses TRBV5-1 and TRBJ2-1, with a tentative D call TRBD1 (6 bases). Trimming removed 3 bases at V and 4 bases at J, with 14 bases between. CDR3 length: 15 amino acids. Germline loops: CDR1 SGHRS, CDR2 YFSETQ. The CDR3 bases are TGCGCCAGCAGCTCAGGGGCCGGGACATACAATGAGCAGTTCTTC. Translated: CASSSGAGTYNEQFF.

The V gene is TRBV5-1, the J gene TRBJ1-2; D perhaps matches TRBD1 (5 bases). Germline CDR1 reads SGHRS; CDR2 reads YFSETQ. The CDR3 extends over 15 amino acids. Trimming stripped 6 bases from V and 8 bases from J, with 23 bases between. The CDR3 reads CASTPTASWSQGYTF. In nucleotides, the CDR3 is TGCGCCAGCACCCCGACAGCTTCCTGGAGTCAAGGCTACACCTTC.

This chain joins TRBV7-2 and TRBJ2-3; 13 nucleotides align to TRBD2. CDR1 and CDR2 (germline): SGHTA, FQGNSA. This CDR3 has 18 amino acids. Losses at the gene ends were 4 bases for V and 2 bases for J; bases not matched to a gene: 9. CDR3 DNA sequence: TGTGCCAGCAGCTACCGCCTACTAGCGGGGGGGCTCACAGATACGCAGTATTTT. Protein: CASSYRLLAGGLTDTQYF.

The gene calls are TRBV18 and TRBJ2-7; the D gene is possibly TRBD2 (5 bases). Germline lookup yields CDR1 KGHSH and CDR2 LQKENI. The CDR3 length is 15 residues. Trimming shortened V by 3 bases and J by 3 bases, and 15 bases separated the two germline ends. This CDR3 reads CASSPAGSGVYEQYF. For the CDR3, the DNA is TGTGCCAGCTCACCCGCGGGCAGTGGGGTCTACGAGCAGTACTTC.

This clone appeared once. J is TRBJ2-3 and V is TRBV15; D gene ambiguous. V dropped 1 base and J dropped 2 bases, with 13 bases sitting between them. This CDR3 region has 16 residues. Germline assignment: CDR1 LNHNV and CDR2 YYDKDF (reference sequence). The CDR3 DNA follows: TGTGCCACCAGCAGAGGGGCCGGCTCTTTCACAGATACGCAGTATTTT. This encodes CATSRGAGSFTDTQYF. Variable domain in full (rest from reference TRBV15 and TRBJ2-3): DAMVIQNPRYQVTQFGKPVTLSCSQTLNHNVMYWYQQKSSQAPKLLFHYYDKDFNNEADTPDNFQSRRPNTSFCFLDIRSPGLGDTAMYLCATSRGAGSFTDTQYFGPGTRLTVL.

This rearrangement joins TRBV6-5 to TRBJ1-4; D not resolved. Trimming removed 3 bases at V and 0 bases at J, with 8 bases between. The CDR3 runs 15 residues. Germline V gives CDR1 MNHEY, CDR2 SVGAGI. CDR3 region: CASSYTVATNEKLFF. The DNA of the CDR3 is TGTGCCAGCAGTTATACAGTTGCAACTAATGAAAAACTGTTTTTT.

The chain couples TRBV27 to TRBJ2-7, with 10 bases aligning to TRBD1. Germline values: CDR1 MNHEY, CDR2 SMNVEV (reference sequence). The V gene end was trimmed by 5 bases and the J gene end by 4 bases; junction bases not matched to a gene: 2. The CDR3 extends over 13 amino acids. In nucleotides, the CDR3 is TGTGCCAGCAGTGACAGGGGGCAATACGAGCAGTACTTC. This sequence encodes CASSDRGQYEQYF.

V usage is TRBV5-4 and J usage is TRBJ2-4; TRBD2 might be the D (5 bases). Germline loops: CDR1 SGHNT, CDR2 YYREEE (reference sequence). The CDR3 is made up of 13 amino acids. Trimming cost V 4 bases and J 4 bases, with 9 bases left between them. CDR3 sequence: CASSPGSKNIQYF. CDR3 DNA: TGTGCCAGCAGCCCGGGGTCAAAAAACATTCAGTACTTC.

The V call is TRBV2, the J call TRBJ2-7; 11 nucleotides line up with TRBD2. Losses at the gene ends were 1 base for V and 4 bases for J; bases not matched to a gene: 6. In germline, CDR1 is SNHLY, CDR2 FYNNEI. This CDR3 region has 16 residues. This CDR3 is CASSEVGTSGSYEQYF. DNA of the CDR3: TGTGCCAGCAGTGAAGTTGGGACTAGCGGATCTTACGAGCAGTACTTC. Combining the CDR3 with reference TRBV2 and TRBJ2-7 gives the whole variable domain EPEVTQTPSHQVTQMGQEVILRCVPISNHLYFYWYRQILGQKVEFLVSFYNNEISEKSEIFDDQFSVERPDGSNFTLKIRSTKLEDSAMYFCASSEVGTSGSYEQYFGPGTRLTVT.

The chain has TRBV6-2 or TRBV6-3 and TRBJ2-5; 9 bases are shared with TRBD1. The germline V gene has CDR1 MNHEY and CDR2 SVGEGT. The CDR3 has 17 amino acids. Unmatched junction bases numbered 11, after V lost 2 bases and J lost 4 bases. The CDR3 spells CASSYPVAGTGIETQYF. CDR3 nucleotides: TGTGCCAGCAGTTACCCCGTAGCCGGGACAGGGATAGAGACCCAGTACTTC.

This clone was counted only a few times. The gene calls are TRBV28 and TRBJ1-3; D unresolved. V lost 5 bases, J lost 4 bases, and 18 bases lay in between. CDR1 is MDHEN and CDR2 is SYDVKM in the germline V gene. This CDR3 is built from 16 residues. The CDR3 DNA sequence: TGTGCCAGCAGTCCGATTCCTGTGGCTCGAGGAAACACCATATATTTT. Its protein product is CASSPIPVARGNTIYF.

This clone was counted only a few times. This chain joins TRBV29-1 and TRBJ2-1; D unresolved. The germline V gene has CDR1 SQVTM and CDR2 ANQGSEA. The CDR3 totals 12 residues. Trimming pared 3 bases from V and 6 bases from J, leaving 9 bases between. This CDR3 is CSVDSTPNEQFF. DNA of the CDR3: TGCAGCGTTGATAGCACGCCCAATGAGCAGTTCTTC.

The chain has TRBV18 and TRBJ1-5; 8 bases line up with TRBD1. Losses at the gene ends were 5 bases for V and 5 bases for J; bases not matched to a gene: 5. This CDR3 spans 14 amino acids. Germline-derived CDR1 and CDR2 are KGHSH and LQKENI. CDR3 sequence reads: CASSSTGGDQPQHF. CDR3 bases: TGTGCCAGCTCATCAACAGGGGGAGATCAGCCCCAGCATTTT.

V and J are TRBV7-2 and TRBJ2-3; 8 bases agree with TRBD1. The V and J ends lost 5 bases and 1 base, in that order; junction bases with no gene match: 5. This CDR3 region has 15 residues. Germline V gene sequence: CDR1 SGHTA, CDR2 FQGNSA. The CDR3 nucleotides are TGTGCCAGCAGCCAGGGGGCTAGCGGCACAGATACGCAGTATTTT. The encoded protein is CASSQGASGTDTQYF.

CDR3 coding DNA: TGTGCCAGCAGTCAGGGACAGGGCTACGAGCAGTACTTC. Amino acid sequence: CASSQGQGYEQYF. This chain joins TRBV28 and TRBJ2-7; 9 nucleotides agree with TRBD1. The length of the CDR3 is 13 residues. Germline V CDR1 and CDR2: MDHEN, SYDVKM. V was clipped by 5 bases and J by 3 bases; unmatched bases: 2.

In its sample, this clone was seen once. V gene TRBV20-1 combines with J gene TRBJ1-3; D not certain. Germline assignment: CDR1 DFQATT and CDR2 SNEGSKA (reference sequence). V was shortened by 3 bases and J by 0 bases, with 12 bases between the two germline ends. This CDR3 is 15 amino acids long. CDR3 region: CSASPPARSGNTIYF. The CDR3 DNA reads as TGCAGTGCTAGTCCCCCCGCGCGCTCTGGAAACACCATATATTTT.

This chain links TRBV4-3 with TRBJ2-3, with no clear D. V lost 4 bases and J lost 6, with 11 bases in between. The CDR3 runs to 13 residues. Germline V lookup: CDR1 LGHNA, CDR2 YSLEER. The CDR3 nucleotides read TGCGCCAGCAGCCCCCGGTCCTCCGATACGCAGTATTTT. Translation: CASSPRSSDTQYF.

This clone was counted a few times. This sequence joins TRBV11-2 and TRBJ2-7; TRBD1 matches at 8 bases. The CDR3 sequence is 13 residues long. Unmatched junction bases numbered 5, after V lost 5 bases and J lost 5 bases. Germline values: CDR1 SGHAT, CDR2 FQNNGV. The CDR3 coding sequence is TGTGCCAGCAGCAAGGACAGGGATAACGAGCAGTACTTC. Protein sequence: CASSKDRDNEQYF.

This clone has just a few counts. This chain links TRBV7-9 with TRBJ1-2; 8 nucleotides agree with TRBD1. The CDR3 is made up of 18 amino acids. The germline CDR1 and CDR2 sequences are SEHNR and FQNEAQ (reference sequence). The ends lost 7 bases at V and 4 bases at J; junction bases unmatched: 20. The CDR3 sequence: CASTWTPGTGYNLYGYTF. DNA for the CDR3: TGTGCCAGCACATGGACGCCCGGGACAGGCTACAACCTCTATGGCTACACCTTC.

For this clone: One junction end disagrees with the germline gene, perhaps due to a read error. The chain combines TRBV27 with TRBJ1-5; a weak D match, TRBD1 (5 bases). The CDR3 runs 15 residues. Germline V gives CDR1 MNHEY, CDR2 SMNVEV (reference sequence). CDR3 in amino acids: CASRRQPNSNQPRHF. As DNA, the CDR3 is TGTGCCAGCAGAAGACAGCCAAATAGCAATCAGCCCCGGCATTTT.

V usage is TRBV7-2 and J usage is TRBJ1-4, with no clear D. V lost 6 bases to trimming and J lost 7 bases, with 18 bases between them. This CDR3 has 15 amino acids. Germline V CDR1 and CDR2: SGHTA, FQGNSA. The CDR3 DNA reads TGTGCCAGCAGAAAAGGCGGAGCGGCGGTTGAAAAACTGTTTTTT. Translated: CASRKGGAAVEKLFF. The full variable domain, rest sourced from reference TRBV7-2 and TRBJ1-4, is GAGVSQSPSNKVTEKGKDVELRCDPISGHTALYWYRQSLGQGLEFLIYFQGNSAPDKSGLPSDRFSAERTGGSVSTLTIQRTQQEDSAVYLCASRKGGAAVEKLFFGSGTQLSVL.

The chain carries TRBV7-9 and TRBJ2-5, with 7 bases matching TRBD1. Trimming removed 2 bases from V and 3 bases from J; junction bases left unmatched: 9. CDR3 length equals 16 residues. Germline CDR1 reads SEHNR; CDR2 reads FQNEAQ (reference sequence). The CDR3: CASSLQGVSGKETQYF. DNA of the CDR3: TGTGCCAGCAGCTTACAGGGGGTGTCGGGGAAAGAGACCCAGTACTTC.